Below are 19 T cell receptor beta chains sequenced from a single sample in a study of T cells in Graves' hyperthyroidism and ophthalmopathy. Amplification targeted TCR beta CDR3 regions from RNA transcripts. The TCR CDR3 first-round RT-PCR relied on the HTBI primer set. Each CDR3 protein gets one entry after TCRdb re-called the multiplex PCR reads with MiXCR. The table lists over 300,000 distinct CDR3 sequences, approximately 14% of them singletons. Specimen: blood. The origin of the receptors is an older woman with Graves' hyperthyroidism.

This clonotype appeared many times. V is TRBV9 and J is TRBJ1-3, with D uncertain. The CDR3 is made up of 14 amino acids. Germline-derived CDR1 and CDR2 are SGDLS and YYNGEE. The germline V and J ends were trimmed by 3 bases and 3 bases, with 10 bases remaining between them. The chain's CDR3 is CASSASGDGNTIYF. Written as DNA, the CDR3 is TGTGCCAGCAGCGCGTCCGGGGATGGAAACACCATATATTTT. The whole variable domain, remainder taken from reference TRBV9 and TRBJ1-3, is DSGVTQTPKHLITATGQRVTLRCSPRSGDLSVYWYQQSLDQGLQFLIQYYNGEERAKGNILERFSAQQFPDLHSELNLSSLELGDSALYFCASSASGDGNTIYFGEGSWLTVV.

This clonotype appeared many times. The rearrangement uses TRBV11-1 and TRBJ2-5; D uncertain. V lost 4 bases and J lost 0, with 12 bases in between. CDR3 length equals 15 residues. Per the germline V gene, CDR1 is SGHAT and CDR2 is FQDESV (reference sequence). The CDR3 region has the DNA TGTGCCAGCAGCTCAAATACAGCTTACCAAGAGACCCAGTACTTC. Translated, it gives CASSSNTAYQETQYF.

Ten or more counts support this clonotype. Here the CDR3 DNA reads TGTGCCAGCAGTTTAGGAGGACGACAGCCCCAGCATTTT. Translating gives CASSLGGRQPQHF. This chain joins TRBV6-2 or TRBV6-3 and TRBJ1-5; the D is unclear. This CDR3 has 13 residues. The germline V gene has CDR1 MNHEY and CDR2 SVGEGT. Between the trimmed V and J ends, which lost 4 bases and 7 bases, there was a span of 11 bases.

The rearrangement joins TRBV14 to TRBJ2-7; D could derive from TRBD1 or TRBD2 (5 bases each). Germline CDR1 is SGHDN and CDR2 is FVKESK. The CDR3 covers 16 residues. Between the trimmed V and J ends, which lost 4 bases and 0 bases, there was a span of 16 bases. CDR3 region: CASSPLRDRSSYEQYF. The CDR3 DNA reads TGTGCCAGCAGCCCTCTAAGGGACCGCAGCTCCTACGAGCAGTACTTC. Full variable domain (missing parts from reference TRBV14 and TRBJ2-7): EAGVTQFPSHSVIEKGQTVTLRCDPISGHDNLYWYRRVMGKEIKFLLHFVKESKQDESGMPNNRFLAERTGGTYSTLKVQPAELEDSGVYFCASSPLRDRSSYEQYFGPGTRLTVT.

This clonotype was seen at least ten times. This rearrangement joins TRBV24-1 to TRBJ1-2; TRBD1 matches at 8 bases. Germline V gives CDR1 KGHDR, CDR2 SFDVKD. V was pared by 2 bases and J by 4 bases, with 11 bases of the junction left unmatched. The CDR3 has 17 amino acids. CDR3 nucleotide sequence: TGTGCCACCAGTGATTCCGGGACAGGCCTGGGTCTCTATGGCTACACCTTC. It translates to CATSDSGTGLGLYGYTF.

The gene calls are TRBV6-1 and TRBJ1-6; D is unclear. V shed 6 bases and J shed 6 bases, with 9 bases lying between them. The CDR3 is 13 residues long. Germline values: CDR1 MNHNS, CDR2 SASEGT. CDR3: CASRVTVNSPLHF. The CDR3, as DNA: TGTGCCAGCAGGGTGACGGTTAATTCACCCCTCCACTTT.

This clonotype was recorded a few times. V and J are TRBV10-1 and TRBJ2-7; 9 nucleotides match TRBD1. This CDR3 region has 14 residues. Losses at the gene ends were 2 bases for V and 5 bases for J; bases not matched to a gene: 4. Germline lookup yields CDR1 WNHNN and CDR2 SYGVQD (reference sequence). In nucleotides, the CDR3 is TGCGCCAGCAGTGAGGGGACAGGGATCGACGAGCAGTACTTC. Translated, it gives CASSEGTGIDEQYF.

The chain employs TRBV14 and TRBJ1-2; D remains ambiguous. Trimming took off 4 bases at V and 7 bases at J, with 16 bases between the two ends. CDR1 SGHDN and CDR2 FVKESK come from the germline V gene. The CDR3 loop spans 14 amino acids. In DNA, the CDR3 is TGTGCCAGCAGCCGTTTTAGGAGTGCGCTTGGCTACACCTTC. Its protein is CASSRFRSALGYTF.

This clonotype was found many times. J is TRBJ2-5 and V is TRBV12-3 or TRBV12-4; weak D call: TRBD2 (5 bases). V was clipped by 2 bases and J by 5 bases, with 18 bases between them. The CDR3 has 16 residues. The CDR3 sequence: CASSLSAFRGRETQYF. CDR3 DNA: TGTGCCAGCAGTTTATCGGCATTTCGGGGTCGGGAGACCCAGTACTTC.

There are many counts of this clonotype. The chain joins TRBV20-1 to TRBJ2-1; no firm D call. The V end lost 5 bases, the J end lost 5 bases, and 25 bases lay between the germline ends. The CDR3 contains 17 residues. Germline V gene sequence: CDR1 DFQATT, CDR2 SNEGSKA (reference sequence). The CDR3 loop reads CSAEAAVTSTSHNEQFF. In nucleotides, the CDR3 is TGCAGTGCTGAGGCGGCAGTAACTTCCACGTCTCACAATGAGCAGTTCTTC.

This clonotype showed up just a few times. The genes are TRBV6-1 and TRBJ1-6, with 7 nucleotides matching TRBD1. Germline lookup yields CDR1 MNHNS and CDR2 SASEGT. The CDR3 runs 17 residues. J lost 0 bases, V lost 5 bases, and 7 bases had no gene match. The CDR3 spells CASSRDSRSSYNSPLHF. CDR3 coding DNA: TGTGCCAGCAGTCGGGACAGCAGGAGCTCCTATAATTCACCCCTCCACTTT.

This clonotype has a count of ten or more. Here the CDR3 reads CAISESYRGSSYEQYF. The CDR3 nucleotides are TGTGCCATCAGTGAGTCTTACAGGGGGAGCTCCTACGAGCAGTACTTC. V usage is TRBV10-3 and J usage is TRBJ2-7; 8 bases agree with TRBD1. This CDR3 contains 16 residues. The germline V gene encodes CDR1 ENHRY and CDR2 SYGVKD. V gave up 0 bases and J gave up 0 bases; unmatched junction bases: 4.

This clonotype was seen only a few times. The chain combines TRBV24-1 with TRBJ2-1; D may be TRBD2 (6 bases). V lost 3 bases to trimming and J lost 4 bases, with 12 bases between them. The CDR3 extends over 15 amino acids. Germline values: CDR1 KGHDR, CDR2 SFDVKD. The CDR3 DNA reads as TGTGCCACCAGTGATCGCGGGAAGGGGTACAATGAGCAGTTCTTC. It codes for CATSDRGKGYNEQFF.

This clonotype came up many times. The rearrangement uses TRBV12-3 or TRBV12-4 and TRBJ1-1; TRBD1 might be the D (5 bases). This CDR3 is built from 14 residues. With 7 bases removed from V and 5 bases from J, the gap between germline ends came to 17 bases. The CDR3, as DNA: TGTGCCAGCATCCCCTCCCAGGGAGGGACTGAAGCTTTCTTT. It is translated as CASIPSQGGTEAFF.

This clonotype was seen repeatedly, ten times or more. The V gene is TRBV7-8, the J gene TRBJ2-7, with TRBD2 identical over 7 bases. J gave up 3 bases and V 4 bases, and 6 bases lay outside the gene matches. The CDR3 spans 14 residues. CDR1 and CDR2 from the germline V gene are SGHVS and FQNEAQ. The CDR3 region has the DNA TGTGCCAGCAGCTCCGGGGGGTGGCGCTACGAGCAGTACTTC. Amino acid sequence: CASSSGGWRYEQYF.

This clonotype was counted many times. V is TRBV2 and J is TRBJ1-2; perhaps TRBD1 as D (5 bases). V was clipped by 2 bases and J by 3 bases, with 10 bases between them. Germline CDR1 SNHLY, CDR2 FYNNEI. The CDR3 length is 14 residues. The CDR3 loop is CASSEQGADYGYTF. Written as DNA, the CDR3 is TGTGCCAGCAGTGAACAGGGTGCGGACTATGGCTACACCTTC.

This clonotype was picked up many times. The chain has TRBV3-1 and TRBJ2-3; D gene uncertain. With 1 base removed from V and 6 bases from J, the gap between germline ends came to 20 bases. Germline loops: CDR1 LGHDT, CDR2 YNNKEL (reference sequence). This CDR3 has 17 amino acids. CDR3 sequence reads: CASSQGSWWSRVDTQYF. CDR3 coding DNA: TGTGCCAGCAGCCAAGGCTCGTGGTGGAGTCGGGTGGATACGCAGTATTTT.

The chain employs TRBV28 and TRBJ2-3; the match to TRBD2 covers 10 bases. The germline V gene encodes CDR1 MDHEN and CDR2 SYDVKM. The V segment lost 8 bases and the J segment 2 bases; nucleotides outside the gene matches: 13. The CDR3 is 17 residues long. Here the CDR3 reads CASGAPSGRFVTDTQYF. CDR3 nucleotide sequence: TGTGCCAGCGGGGCGCCTAGCGGGAGATTTGTCACAGATACGCAGTATTTT.

The J gene is TRBJ2-1, the V gene TRBV28; tentatively, D is TRBD1 or TRBD2 (6 bases each). In germline, CDR1 is MDHEN, CDR2 SYDVKM. Trimming shortened V by 6 bases and J by 4 bases, and 22 bases separated the two germline ends. This CDR3 is 17 amino acids long. The DNA of the CDR3 is TGTGCCAGCAGCCCACCCCTTTGGGGGGCCAGGTACAATGAGCAGTTCTTC. Its protein product is CASSPPLWGARYNEQFF.